The T cell receptor (beta chain) under discussion was sequenced for a study of blood T cells in healthy people across ages. Whole-study findings and limits: Unsorted PBMC input precluded a conclusive naive versus antigen-experienced comparison.

This clonotype was detected only a few times. Antigen: not known. Together with a sample-barcoded 5' primer, a J-beta primer mix was included in a second PCR lasting roughly 6 to 12 cycles. The study obtained at least 2.5 million CDR3-containing paired-end reads from every sample. TCRdb analysed the 5' RACE reads with MiXCR anew, one entry per CDR3 protein. Of hundreds of thousands of distinct CDR3 sequences detected, under 30% appear once; the ten largest clones hold 15% to 19%. Sequencing was carried out using blood. This TCR was recovered from a woman aged 80 or older in good health.

In DNA form, the CDR3 reads TGTGCCAGCAGGAACAGGGGCGACAATCAGCCCCAGCATTTT. Translation gives CASRNRGDNQPQHF. This sequence joins TRBV28 and TRBJ1-5; 7 bases agree with TRBD1. CDR1 is MDHEN, CDR2 SYDVKM, per germline. The CDR3 contains 14 residues. V dropped 6 bases and J dropped 3; count of bases not matched to a gene: 5. The full variable domain, completed using reference TRBV28 and TRBJ1-5, is DVKVTQSSRYLVKRTGEKVFLECVQDMDHENMFWYRQDPGLGLRLIYFSYDVKMKEKGDIPEGYSVSREKKERFSLILESASTNQTSMYLCASRNRGDNQPQHFGDGTRLSIL.